The 26 T cell receptor beta chains below were found in one sample sequenced in a study of CD8 T cells in Susac syndrome. A quantity of about 0.5 to 1 ug RNA underwent reverse transcription using random hexamers. MiXCR, applied by TCRdb to the immunoSEQ multiplex PCR reads, yields one record per CDR3 protein. This table has 200,000 or so distinct CDR3 sequences, more than 90% appearing once. The sequenced material came from CD4+ T cells from PBMCs. These receptors were taken from a human donor with multiple sclerosis.

This rearrangement joins TRBV18 to TRBJ2-1; 8 bases are a match to TRBD2. Germline V lookup: CDR1 KGHSH, CDR2 LQKENI. The CDR3 length is 15 residues. The V gene end was trimmed by 8 bases and the J gene end by 4 bases; junction bases not matched to a gene: 10. The chain's CDR3 is CASREGGPSYNEQFF. The DNA of the CDR3 is TGTGCCAGCCGGGAGGGCGGCCCCTCTTACAATGAGCAGTTCTTC.

The V call is TRBV15, the J call TRBJ2-3; 8 positions match TRBD1. Trimming cost V 5 bases and J 6 bases; bases outside gene matches: 10. Germline loops: CDR1 LNHNV, CDR2 YYDKDF (reference sequence). The length of the CDR3 is 15 residues. CDR3 DNA sequence: TGTGCCACCAGCGGTCGACAGGGGTGGAGGGATACGCAGTATTTT. Its protein product is CATSGRQGWRDTQYF.

The chain is built from TRBV20-1 and TRBJ2-1, with TRBD2 matching 12 bases. Germline V gene lookup returns CDR1 DFQATT and CDR2 SNEGSKA (reference sequence). V lost 3 bases, J lost 5 bases, and 5 bases stayed unmatched. The CDR3 is made up of 15 amino acids. The CDR3 is CSARVGLAGHNEQFF. CDR3 bases: TGCAGTGCTAGGGTGGGACTAGCGGGCCACAATGAGCAGTTCTTC.

This sequence joins TRBV29-1 and TRBJ1-1, with TRBD1 identical over 8 bases. The CDR3 runs 11 residues. Germline CDR1 is SQVTM and CDR2 is ANQGSEA. The junction had 5 bases not matched to a gene; V was cut back by 3 bases and J by 11 bases. The CDR3 protein is CSVEDRVAAFF. The DNA for the CDR3 is TGCAGCGTTGAGGACAGGGTGGCCGCTTTCTTT. Using reference TRBV29-1 and TRBJ1-1 for the parts outside the CDR3, the full variable domain is SAVISQKPSRDICQRGTSLTIQCQVDSQVTMMFWYRQQPGQSLTLIATANQGSEATYESGFVIDKFPISRPNLTFSTLTVSNMSPEDSSIYLCSVEDRVAAFFGQGTRLTVV.

The chain uses TRBV27 and TRBJ2-4; D unresolved. The CDR3 sequence is 14 residues long. Germline assignment: CDR1 MNHEY and CDR2 SMNVEV (reference sequence). The V end was cut by 4 bases, the J end by 2 bases, with 9 bases between. The DNA for the CDR3 is TGTGCCAGCAGTTCGCCTTCGACCAAAAACATTCAGTACTTC. Its protein product is CASSSPSTKNIQYF.

This clonotype has just one count. The V gene is TRBV14, the J gene TRBJ2-7; TRBD1 matches 8 bases. The CDR3 length is 13 residues. V shed 6 bases and J 4 bases; nucleotides not matched to a gene: 5. Looked up from germline, CDR1 is SGHDN and CDR2 is FVKESK. CDR3 in amino acids: CASRGQARYEQYF. CDR3 bases: TGTGCCAGCAGGGGACAGGCCCGGTACGAGCAGTACTTC. Supplemented by reference TRBV14 and TRBJ2-7, the full variable domain reads EAGVTQFPSHSVIEKGQTVTLRCDPISGHDNLYWYRRVMGKEIKFLLHFVKESKQDESGMPNNRFLAERTGGTYSTLKVQPAELEDSGVYFCASRGQARYEQYFGPGTRLTVT.

This chain uses TRBV24-1 with TRBJ2-3; D ambiguous. CDR1 is KGHDR, CDR2 SFDVKD, per germline. Trimming cost V 6 bases and J 1 base, with 7 bases left between them. CDR3 length equals 13 residues. In DNA, the CDR3 is TGTGCCACCAGTCTCGACCGCACAGATACGCAGTATTTT. This translates into CATSLDRTDTQYF.

The CDR3 is CSARDPRLSYEQYF. The CDR3 bases are TGCAGTGCTAGAGATCCTCGTCTCTCCTACGAGCAGTACTTC. The chain uses TRBV20-1 and TRBJ2-7; no firm D call. In germline, CDR1 is DFQATT, CDR2 SNEGSKA (reference sequence). The CDR3 is 14 amino acids. The V and J ends lost 0 bases and 0 bases respectively, with 9 bases between them.

CDR3 nucleotides: TGTGCCAGCAGTACGCCGCCTCAAGAGACCCAGTACTTC. This codes for CASSTPPQETQYF. The chain has TRBV27 and TRBJ2-5; D is unresolved. The CDR3 is made up of 13 amino acids. V was pared by 5 bases and J by 2 bases, with 9 bases between. From germline, CDR1 is MNHEY and CDR2 SMNVEV (reference sequence).

The chain uses TRBV20-1 and TRBJ2-5, with TRBD2 matching 11 bases. The V and J ends lost 0 bases and 5 bases, in that order; junction bases with no gene match: 5. The CDR3 has 15 amino acids. Germline V CDR1 and CDR2: DFQATT, SNEGSKA (reference sequence). The CDR3 region has the DNA TGCAGTGCTAGAGATGTGACTAGCGGGATGGAGACCCAGTACTTC. Its protein is CSARDVTSGMETQYF.

The chain is built from TRBV3-1 and TRBJ1-1; no reliable D call. Germline V CDR1 and CDR2: LGHDT, YNNKEL (reference sequence). The CDR3 has 13 amino acids. Trimming shortened V by 4 bases and J by 1 base, and 7 bases separated the two germline ends. Written as DNA, the CDR3 is TGTGCCAGCAGCCCGGAGCGGAACACTGAAGCTTTCTTT. Residues: CASSPERNTEAFF.

The chain has TRBV3-1 and TRBJ2-5; D not certain. This CDR3 is built from 11 residues. Germline V gives CDR1 LGHDT, CDR2 YNNKEL (reference sequence). DNA of the CDR3: TGTGCTCAGAAGGGTGCAGAGACCCAGTACTTC. It translates to CAQKGAETQYF.

The chain has TRBV5-1 and TRBJ1-1; perhaps TRBD1 as D (6 bases). Trimming took off 0 bases at V and 3 bases at J, with 18 bases between the two ends. The CDR3 covers 17 residues. CDR1 is SGHRS, CDR2 YFSETQ, per germline. This chain's CDR3 is CASSLATGAEAHTEAFF. Here the CDR3 DNA reads TGCGCCAGCAGCTTGGCCACGGGGGCTGAGGCCCACACTGAAGCTTTCTTT.

CDR3 bases: TGTGCCAGCAGCGCCTATCGCACCACAGATACGCAGTATTTT. This sequence encodes CASSAYRTTDTQYF. V is TRBV7-3 and J is TRBJ2-3; D is unclear. V was trimmed by 5 bases and J by 2 bases, leaving 11 bases between them. This CDR3 contains 14 residues. Germline values: CDR1 SGHTA, CDR2 FQGTGA.

The chain links TRBV3-1 to TRBJ2-7; TRBD1 might be the D (6 bases). The germline V gene encodes CDR1 LGHDT and CDR2 YNNKEL (reference sequence). Trimming left V 0 bases short and J 6 bases short, with 9 bases between. The CDR3 totals 13 residues. CDR3 nucleotides: TGTGCCAGCAGCCAAGATCGAGGGGGCGAGCAGTACTTC. Translated, it gives CASSQDRGGEQYF.

This rearrangement joins TRBV14 to TRBJ1-2; D is unresolved. CDR1 is SGHDN and CDR2 is FVKESK in the germline V gene. V dropped 0 bases and J dropped 4 bases, with 6 bases sitting between them. This CDR3 has 13 amino acids. The DNA of the CDR3 is TGTGCCAGCAGCCAAGATAGCGGCTATGGCTACACCTTC. Residues: CASSQDSGYGYTF.

The rearrangement uses TRBV6-5 and TRBJ2-7; 8 bases line up with TRBD1. The CDR3 consists of 15 residues. The V and J ends lost 6 bases and 4 bases, in that order; junction bases with no gene match: 11. Germline V lookup: CDR1 MNHEY, CDR2 SVGAGI. The CDR3 spells CASSRTGTGAYEQYF. CDR3 nucleotide sequence: TGTGCCAGCAGCAGAACCGGGACAGGAGCTTACGAGCAGTACTTC.

The genes are TRBV29-1 and TRBJ2-3; D might be TRBD2 (6 bases). This CDR3 is 16 amino acids long. V lost 0 bases and J 4 bases, leaving 17 bases between the germline ends. Germline CDR1 is SQVTM and CDR2 is ANQGSEA. CDR3 loop: CSVEDRWGEWADTQYF. In nucleotides, the CDR3 is TGCAGCGTTGAAGATCGATGGGGGGAGTGGGCAGATACGCAGTATTTT.

The chain recombines TRBV27 with TRBJ1-1; TRBD1 aligns across 7 bases. The CDR3 spans 14 residues. V was pared by 7 bases and J by 14 bases, with 19 bases of the junction left unmatched. CDR1 is MNHEY, CDR2 SMNVEV, per germline (reference sequence). Here the CDR3 DNA reads TGTGCCAGCAACTGGGACAGCCCTGGATTAAGGAGATTCTTT. As protein: CASNWDSPGLRRFF.

This sequence joins TRBV5-1 and TRBJ2-5; D possibly corresponds to TRBD2 (6 bases). The CDR3 is 16 amino acids. The germline gives CDR1 SGHRS, CDR2 YFSETQ. Trimming cost V 0 bases and J 4 bases, with 16 bases left between them. CDR3 sequence: CASSLAAQIGRETQYF. DNA for the CDR3: TGCGCCAGCAGCTTGGCGGCCCAAATCGGGAGAGAGACCCAGTACTTC.

This chain joins TRBV6-1 and TRBJ1-6; D is ambiguous. V gave up 7 bases and J gave up 0 bases, with 13 bases separating them. Germline V gene lookup returns CDR1 MNHNS and CDR2 SASEGT. The length of the CDR3 is 16 residues. CDR3 coding DNA: TGTGCCAGCATACAGCAGAGAAGCTCCTATAATTCACCCCTCCACTTT. Protein product: CASIQQRSSYNSPLHF.

This sequence joins TRBV23-1 and TRBJ1-4; D not resolved. TRBV23-1 is labeled an ORF, and its function is uncertain. The CDR3 contains 15 residues. V was cut by 6 bases and J by 0 bases, with 11 bases left in between. CDR3 in amino acids: CASSSRIATNEKLFF. The CDR3 nucleotides read TGCGCCAGCAGCTCGCGGATTGCAACTAATGAAAAACTGTTTTTT.

The CDR3 loop is CASSLDDRADTQYF. CDR3 DNA: TGCGCCAGCAGCTTGGACGACAGAGCAGATACGCAGTATTTT. This chain links TRBV5-1 with TRBJ2-3; the D gene is possibly TRBD1 (5 bases). Trimming removed 0 bases at V and 4 bases at J, with 9 bases between. This CDR3 is built from 14 residues. CDR1 SGHRS and CDR2 YFSETQ come from the germline V gene. Together with reference TRBV5-1 and TRBJ2-3, the CDR3 gives the full variable domain: KAGVTQTPRYLIKTRGQQVTLSCSPISGHRSVSWYQQTPGQGLQFLFEYFSETQRNKGNFPGRFSGRQFSNSRSEMNVSTLELGDSALYLCASSLDDRADTQYFGPGTRLTVL.

This clonotype has more than one count but fewer than ten. V gene TRBV5-1 combines with J gene TRBJ2-3; D possibly corresponds to TRBD2 (6 bases). V was cut by 0 bases and J by 0 bases, with 8 bases left in between. CDR3 size: 15 residues. CDR1 and CDR2 from the germline V gene are SGHRS and YFSETQ. As DNA, the CDR3 is TGCGCCAGCAGCTTGGGGACTAAAAGCACAGATACGCAGTATTTT. This translates into CASSLGTKSTDTQYF.

This clonotype appeared a single time. The CDR3 reads CASSLVSRRSPLHF. As DNA, the CDR3 is TGCGCCAGCAGCTTGGTGTCACGCCGTTCACCCCTCCACTTT. The chain employs TRBV5-1 and TRBJ1-6; the D is unclear. V was trimmed by 0 bases and J by 9 bases, leaving 10 bases between them. The germline gives CDR1 SGHRS, CDR2 YFSETQ. This CDR3 is 14 amino acids long.

This chain links TRBV20-1 with TRBJ2-7, with TRBD2 matching 12 bases. The V segment lost 5 bases and the J segment 6 bases; nucleotides outside the gene matches: 11. In germline, CDR1 is DFQATT, CDR2 SNEGSKA (reference sequence). The CDR3 spans 15 residues. Here the CDR3 DNA reads TGCAGTGCTCTTCTAGCGGGAGGGCCTTCTGGCGAGCAGTACTTC. Its protein is CSALLAGGPSGEQYF.